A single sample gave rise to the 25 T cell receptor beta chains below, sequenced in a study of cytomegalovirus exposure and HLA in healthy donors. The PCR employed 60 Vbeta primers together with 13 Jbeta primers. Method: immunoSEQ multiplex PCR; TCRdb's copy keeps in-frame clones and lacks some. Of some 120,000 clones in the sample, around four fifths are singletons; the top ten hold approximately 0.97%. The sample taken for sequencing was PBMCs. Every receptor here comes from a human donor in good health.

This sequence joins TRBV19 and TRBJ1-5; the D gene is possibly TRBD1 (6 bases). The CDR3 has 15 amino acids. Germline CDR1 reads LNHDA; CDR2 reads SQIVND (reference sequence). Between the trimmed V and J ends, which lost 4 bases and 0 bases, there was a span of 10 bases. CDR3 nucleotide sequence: TGTGCCAGTAGTACAGGGGTTTATAGCAATCAGCCCCAGCATTTT. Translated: CASSTGVYSNQPQHF.

CDR3 amino acids: CASSRGSSTDEQYF. In DNA, the CDR3 is TGTGCCAGTAGTAGAGGGTCCTCAACTGACGAGCAGTACTTC. The J gene is TRBJ2-7, the V gene TRBV19, with D perhaps matching TRBD2 (5 bases). With 4 bases removed from V and 5 bases from J, the gap between germline ends came to 15 bases. CDR1 and CDR2 (germline): LNHDA, SQIVND (reference sequence). CDR3 size: 14 residues.

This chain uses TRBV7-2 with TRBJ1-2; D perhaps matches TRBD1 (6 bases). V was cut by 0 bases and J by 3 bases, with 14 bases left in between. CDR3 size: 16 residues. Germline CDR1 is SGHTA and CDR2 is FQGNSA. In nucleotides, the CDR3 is TGTGCCAGCAGCTTAGCGCGACTTTCAGGGGACTATGGCTACACCTTC. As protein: CASSLARLSGDYGYTF.

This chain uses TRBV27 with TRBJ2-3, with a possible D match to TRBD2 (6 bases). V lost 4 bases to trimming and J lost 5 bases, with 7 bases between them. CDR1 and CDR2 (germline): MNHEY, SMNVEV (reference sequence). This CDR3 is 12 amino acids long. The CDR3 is CASSSGLDTQYF. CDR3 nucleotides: TGTGCCAGCAGTTCGGGACTAGATACGCAGTATTTT.

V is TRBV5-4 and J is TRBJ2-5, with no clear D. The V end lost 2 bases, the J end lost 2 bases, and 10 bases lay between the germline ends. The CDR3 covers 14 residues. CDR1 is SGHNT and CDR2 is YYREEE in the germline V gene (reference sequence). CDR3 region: CASSFRSPQETQYF. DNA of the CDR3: TGTGCCAGCAGCTTTCGTAGTCCTCAAGAGACCCAGTACTTC. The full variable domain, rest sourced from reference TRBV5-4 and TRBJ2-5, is ETGVTQSPTHLIKTRGQQVTLRCSSQSGHNTVSWYQQALGQGPQFIFQYYREEENGRGNFPPRFSGLQFPNYSSELNVNALELDDSALYLCASSFRSPQETQYFGPGTRLLVL.

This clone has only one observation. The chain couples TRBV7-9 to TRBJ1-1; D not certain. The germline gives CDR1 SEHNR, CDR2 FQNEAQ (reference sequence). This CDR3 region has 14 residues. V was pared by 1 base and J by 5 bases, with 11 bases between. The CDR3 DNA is TGTGCCAGCAGCTTAGGTCGGGGAGGTACTGAAGCTTTCTTT. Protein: CASSLGRGGTEAFF.

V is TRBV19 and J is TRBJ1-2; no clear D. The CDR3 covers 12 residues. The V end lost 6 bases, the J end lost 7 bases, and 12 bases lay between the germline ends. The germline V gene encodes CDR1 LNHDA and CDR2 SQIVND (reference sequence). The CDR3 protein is CASSRQDSGYTF. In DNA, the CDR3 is TGTGCCAGTAGCAGACAAGATAGTGGCTACACCTTC.

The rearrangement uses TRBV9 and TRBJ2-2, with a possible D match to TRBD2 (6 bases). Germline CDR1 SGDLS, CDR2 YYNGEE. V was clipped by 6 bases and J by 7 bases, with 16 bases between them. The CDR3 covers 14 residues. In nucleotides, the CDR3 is TGTGCCAGCACATATACAGACGGGGGCGGGGAGCTGTTTTTT. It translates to CASTYTDGGGELFF. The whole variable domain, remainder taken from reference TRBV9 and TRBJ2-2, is DSGVTQTPKHLITATGQRVTLRCSPRSGDLSVYWYQQSLDQGLQFLIQYYNGEERAKGNILERFSAQQFPDLHSELNLSSLELGDSALYFCASTYTDGGGELFFGEGSRLTVL.

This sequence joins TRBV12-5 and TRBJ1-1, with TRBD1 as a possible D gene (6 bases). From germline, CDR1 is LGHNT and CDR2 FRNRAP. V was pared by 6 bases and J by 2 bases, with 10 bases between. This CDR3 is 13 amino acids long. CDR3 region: CASGRDTNTEAFF. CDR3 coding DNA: TGTGCTAGTGGGAGGGACACTAACACTGAAGCTTTCTTT.

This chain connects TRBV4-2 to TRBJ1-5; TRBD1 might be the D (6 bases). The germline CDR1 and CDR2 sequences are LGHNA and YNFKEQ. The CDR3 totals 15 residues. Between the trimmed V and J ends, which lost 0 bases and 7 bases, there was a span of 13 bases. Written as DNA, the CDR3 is TGTGCCAGCAGCCAAGACGATCAGGGGTTCCAGCCCCAGCATTTT. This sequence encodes CASSQDDQGFQPQHF.

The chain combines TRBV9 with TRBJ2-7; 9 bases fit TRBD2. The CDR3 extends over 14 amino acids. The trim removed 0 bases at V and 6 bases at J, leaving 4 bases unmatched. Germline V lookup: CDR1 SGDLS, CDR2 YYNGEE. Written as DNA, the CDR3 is TGTGCCAGCAGCGTAGGCGGGGGGGTAGTCGAGCAGTACTTC. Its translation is CASSVGGGVVEQYF.

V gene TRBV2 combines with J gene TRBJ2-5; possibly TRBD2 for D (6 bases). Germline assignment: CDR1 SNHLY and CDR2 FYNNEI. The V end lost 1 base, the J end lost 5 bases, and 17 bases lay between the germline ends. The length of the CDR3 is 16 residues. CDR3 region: CASSEDRDFPTETQYF. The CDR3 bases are TGTGCCAGCAGTGAAGACCGGGACTTCCCGACGGAGACCCAGTACTTC. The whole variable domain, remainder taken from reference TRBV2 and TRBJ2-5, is EPEVTQTPSHQVTQMGQEVILRCVPISNHLYFYWYRQILGQKVEFLVSFYNNEISEKSEIFDDQFSVERPDGSNFTLKIRSTKLEDSAMYFCASSEDRDFPTETQYFGPGTRLLVL.

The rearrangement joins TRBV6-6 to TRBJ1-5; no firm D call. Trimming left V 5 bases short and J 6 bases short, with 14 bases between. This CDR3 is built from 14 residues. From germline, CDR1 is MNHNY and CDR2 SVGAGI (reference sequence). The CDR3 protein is CASSLDSTGQPQHF. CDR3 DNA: TGTGCCAGCAGTCTCGACTCCACGGGTCAGCCCCAGCATTTT.

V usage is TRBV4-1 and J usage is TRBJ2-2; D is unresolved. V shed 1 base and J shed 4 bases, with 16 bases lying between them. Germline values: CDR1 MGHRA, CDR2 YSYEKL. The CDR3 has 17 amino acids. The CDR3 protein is CASSQVSTTYSTGELFF. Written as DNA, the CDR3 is TGCGCCAGCAGCCAAGTTTCAACCACATATTCCACCGGGGAGCTGTTTTTT.

CDR3 loop: CSDRRTNEKLFF. The CDR3 DNA sequence: TGCAGTGACAGGAGAACTAATGAAAAACTGTTTTTT. The rearrangement uses TRBV29-1 and TRBJ1-4; tentative D call: TRBD1 (6 bases). Germline CDR1 SQVTM, CDR2 ANQGSEA. CDR3 size: 12 residues.

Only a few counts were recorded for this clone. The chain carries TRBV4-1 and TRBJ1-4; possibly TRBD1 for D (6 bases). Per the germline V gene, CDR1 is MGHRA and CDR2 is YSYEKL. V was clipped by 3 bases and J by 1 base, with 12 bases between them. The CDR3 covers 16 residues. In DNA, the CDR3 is TGCGCCAGCAGCCAGGGAACAGGGCTAACTAATGAAAAACTGTTTTTT. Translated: CASSQGTGLTNEKLFF.

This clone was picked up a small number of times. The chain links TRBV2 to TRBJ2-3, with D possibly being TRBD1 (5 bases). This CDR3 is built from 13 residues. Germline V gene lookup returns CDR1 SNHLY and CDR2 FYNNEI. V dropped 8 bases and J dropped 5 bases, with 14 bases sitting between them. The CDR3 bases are TGTGCCAGCGGGGCAGGGTTAGGAGATACGCAGTATTTT. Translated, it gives CASGAGLGDTQYF.

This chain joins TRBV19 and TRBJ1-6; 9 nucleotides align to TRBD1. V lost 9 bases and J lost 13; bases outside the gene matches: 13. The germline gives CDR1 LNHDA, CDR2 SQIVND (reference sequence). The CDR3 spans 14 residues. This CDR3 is CASSPGQGSLPLHF. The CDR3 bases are TGTGCCAGCTCTCCGGGACAGGGTTCGTTGCCCCTCCACTTT. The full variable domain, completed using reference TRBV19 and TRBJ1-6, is DGGITQSPKYLFRKEGQNVTLSCEQNLNHDAMYWYRQDPGQGLRLIYYSQIVNDFQKGDIAEGYSVSREKKESFPLTVTSAQKNPTAFYLCASSPGQGSLPLHFGNGTRLTVT.

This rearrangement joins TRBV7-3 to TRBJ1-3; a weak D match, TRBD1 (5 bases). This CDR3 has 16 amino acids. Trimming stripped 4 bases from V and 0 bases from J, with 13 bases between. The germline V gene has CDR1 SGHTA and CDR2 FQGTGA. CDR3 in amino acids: CASSSLGASSGNTIYF. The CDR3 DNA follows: TGTGCCAGCAGCTCCCTTGGGGCCTCCTCTGGAAACACCATATATTTT.

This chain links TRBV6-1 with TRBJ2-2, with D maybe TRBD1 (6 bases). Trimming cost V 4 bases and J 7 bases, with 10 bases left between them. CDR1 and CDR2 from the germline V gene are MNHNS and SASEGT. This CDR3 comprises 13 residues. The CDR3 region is CASSVGGGGELFF. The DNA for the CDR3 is TGTGCCAGCAGTGTTGGGGGCGGCGGGGAGCTGTTTTTT.

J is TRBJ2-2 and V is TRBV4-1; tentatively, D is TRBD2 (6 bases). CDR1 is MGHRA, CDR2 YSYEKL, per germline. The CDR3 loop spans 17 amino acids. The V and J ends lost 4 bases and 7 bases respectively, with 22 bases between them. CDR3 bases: TGCGCCAGCAGCCCGACAACGGTCCCCGGGAGCGGCGGGGAGCTGTTTTTT. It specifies CASSPTTVPGSGGELFF.

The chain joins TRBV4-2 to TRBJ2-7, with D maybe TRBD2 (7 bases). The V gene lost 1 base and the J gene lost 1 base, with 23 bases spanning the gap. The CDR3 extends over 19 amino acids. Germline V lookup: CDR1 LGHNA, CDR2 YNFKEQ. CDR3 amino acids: CASSQGGAGAGLLSYEQYF. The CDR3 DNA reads TGTGCCAGCAGCCAAGGGGGGGCGGGAGCGGGGTTACTTTCCTACGAGCAGTACTTC.

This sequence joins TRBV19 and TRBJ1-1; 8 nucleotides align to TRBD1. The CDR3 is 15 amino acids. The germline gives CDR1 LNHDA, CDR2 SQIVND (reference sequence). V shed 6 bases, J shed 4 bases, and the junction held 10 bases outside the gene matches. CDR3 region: CASSLPRTGRTEAFF. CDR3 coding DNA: TGTGCCAGTAGCCTACCGAGGACAGGGCGCACTGAAGCTTTCTTT.

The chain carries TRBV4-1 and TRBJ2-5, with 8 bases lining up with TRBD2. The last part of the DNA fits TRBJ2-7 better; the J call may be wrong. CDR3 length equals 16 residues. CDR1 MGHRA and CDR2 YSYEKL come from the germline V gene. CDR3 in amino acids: CASSQGKQLAGYEQYF. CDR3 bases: TGCGCCAGCAGCCAAGGTAAACAGCTAGCGGGCTACGAGCAGTACTTC.

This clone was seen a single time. The CDR3 DNA follows: TGTGCCAGCAGCGAGGCGACAGGGGGTACTGGAAACACCATATATTTT. It is translated as CASSEATGGTGNTIYF. V gene TRBV7-9 combines with J gene TRBJ1-3, with TRBD1 matching 9 bases. The CDR3 is made up of 16 amino acids. The V gene's germline CDR1 is SEHNR and CDR2 FQNEAQ (reference sequence). The trim removed 5 bases at V and 2 bases at J, leaving 7 bases unmatched.